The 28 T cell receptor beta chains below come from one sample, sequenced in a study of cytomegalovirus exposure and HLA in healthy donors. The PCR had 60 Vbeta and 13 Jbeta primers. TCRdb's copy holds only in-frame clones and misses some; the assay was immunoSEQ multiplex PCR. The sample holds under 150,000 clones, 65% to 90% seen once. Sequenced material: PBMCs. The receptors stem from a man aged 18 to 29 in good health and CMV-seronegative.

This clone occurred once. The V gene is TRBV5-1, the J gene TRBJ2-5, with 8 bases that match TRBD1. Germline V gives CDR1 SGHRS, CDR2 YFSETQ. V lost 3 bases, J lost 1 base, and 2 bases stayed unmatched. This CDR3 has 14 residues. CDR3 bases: TGCGCCAGCAGCTCTGACAGGGGCCAAGAGACCCAGTACTTC. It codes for CASSSDRGQETQYF.

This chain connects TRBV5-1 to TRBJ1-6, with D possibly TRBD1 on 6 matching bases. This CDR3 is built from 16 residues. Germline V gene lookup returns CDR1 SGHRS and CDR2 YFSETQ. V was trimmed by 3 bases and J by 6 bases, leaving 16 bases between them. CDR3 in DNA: TGCGCCAGCAGCTCGGCCCCAGGGGTTGGTAATTCACCCCTCCACTTT. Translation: CASSSAPGVGNSPLHF.

CDR3 sequence (DNA): TGTGCCAGCAGCCCTGGACAGGACTTCAATCAGCCCCAGCATTTT. This encodes CASSPGQDFNQPQHF. The chain is built from TRBV6-5 and TRBJ1-5; 7 bases fit TRBD1. The germline V gene has CDR1 MNHEY and CDR2 SVGAGI. This CDR3 has 15 residues. With 6 bases clipped from V and 3 bases from J, the junction kept 8 bases outside the gene matches.

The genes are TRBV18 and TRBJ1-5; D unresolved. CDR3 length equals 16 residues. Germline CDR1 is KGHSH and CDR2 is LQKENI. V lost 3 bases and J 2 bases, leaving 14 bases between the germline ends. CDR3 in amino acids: CASSPDGVPGNQPQHF. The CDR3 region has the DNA TGTGCCAGCTCACCCGACGGGGTACCGGGCAATCAGCCCCAGCATTTT.

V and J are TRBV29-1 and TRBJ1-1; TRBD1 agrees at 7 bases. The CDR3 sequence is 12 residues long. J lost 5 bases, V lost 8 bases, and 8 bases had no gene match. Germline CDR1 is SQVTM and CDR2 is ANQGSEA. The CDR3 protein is CSLRQGGTEAFF. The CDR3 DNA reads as TGCAGCCTCAGACAGGGTGGAACTGAAGCTTTCTTT.

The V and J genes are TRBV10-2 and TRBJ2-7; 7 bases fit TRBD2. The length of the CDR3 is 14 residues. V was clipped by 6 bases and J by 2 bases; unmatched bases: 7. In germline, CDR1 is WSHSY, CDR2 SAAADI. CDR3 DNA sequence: TGCGCCAGCAGGTTTCGCGGGGGAACCTACGAGCAGTACTTC. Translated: CASRFRGGTYEQYF.

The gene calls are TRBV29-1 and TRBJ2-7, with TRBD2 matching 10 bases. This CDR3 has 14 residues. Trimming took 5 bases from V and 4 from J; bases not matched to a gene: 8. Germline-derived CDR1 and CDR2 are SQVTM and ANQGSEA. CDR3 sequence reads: CSVRSGGAYYEQYF. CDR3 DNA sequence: TGCAGCGTTAGGAGCGGGGGGGCCTATTACGAGCAGTACTTC.

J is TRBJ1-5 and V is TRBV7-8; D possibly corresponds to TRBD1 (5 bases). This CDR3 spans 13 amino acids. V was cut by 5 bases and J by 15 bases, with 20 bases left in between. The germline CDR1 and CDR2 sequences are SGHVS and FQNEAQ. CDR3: CASSGLGGDGPHF. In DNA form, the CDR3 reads TGTGCCAGCAGCGGATTGGGGGGGGACGGACCGCATTTT.

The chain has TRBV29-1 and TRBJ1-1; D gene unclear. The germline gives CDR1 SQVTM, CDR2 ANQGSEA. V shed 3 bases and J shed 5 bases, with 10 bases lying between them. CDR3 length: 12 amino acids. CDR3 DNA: TGCAGCGTTGAGTTCTCTAGGACTGAAGCTTTCTTT. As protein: CSVEFSRTEAFF.

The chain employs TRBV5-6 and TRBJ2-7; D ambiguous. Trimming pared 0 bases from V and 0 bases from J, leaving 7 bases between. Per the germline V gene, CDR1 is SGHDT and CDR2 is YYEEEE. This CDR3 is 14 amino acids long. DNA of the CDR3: TGTGCCAGCAGCTTGGGCAGAAGCTCCTACGAGCAGTACTTC. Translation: CASSLGRSSYEQYF.

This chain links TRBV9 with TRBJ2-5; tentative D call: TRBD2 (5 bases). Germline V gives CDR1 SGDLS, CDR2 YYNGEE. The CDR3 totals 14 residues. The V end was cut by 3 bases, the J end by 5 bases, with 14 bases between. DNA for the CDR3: TGTGCCAGCAGCGCGCGGTCGGCGGGCGAGACCCAGTACTTC. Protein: CASSARSAGETQYF.

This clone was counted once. DNA of the CDR3: TGTGCCAGCAGCTGGAGCTCCGGGACAGGGGGTGGCGAGCAGTACTTC. Protein product: CASSWSSGTGGGEQYF. The chain employs TRBV7-2 and TRBJ2-7; TRBD1 aligns across 11 bases. The CDR3 has 16 amino acids. Trimming removed 4 bases from V and 6 bases from J; junction bases left unmatched: 11. Germline V lookup: CDR1 SGHTA, CDR2 FQGNSA.

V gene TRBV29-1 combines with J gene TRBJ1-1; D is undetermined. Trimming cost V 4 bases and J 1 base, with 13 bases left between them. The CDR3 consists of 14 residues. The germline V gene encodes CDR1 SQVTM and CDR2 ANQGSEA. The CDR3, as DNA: TGCAGCGTTGGGGCCTCGGTCGCGAACACTGAAGCTTTCTTT. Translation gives CSVGASVANTEAFF.

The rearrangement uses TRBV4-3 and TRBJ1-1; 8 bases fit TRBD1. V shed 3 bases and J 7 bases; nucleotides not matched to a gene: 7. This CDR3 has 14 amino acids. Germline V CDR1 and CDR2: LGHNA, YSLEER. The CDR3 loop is CASSHSGQGLEAFF. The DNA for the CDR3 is TGCGCCAGCAGCCATAGCGGACAGGGCCTTGAAGCTTTCTTT.

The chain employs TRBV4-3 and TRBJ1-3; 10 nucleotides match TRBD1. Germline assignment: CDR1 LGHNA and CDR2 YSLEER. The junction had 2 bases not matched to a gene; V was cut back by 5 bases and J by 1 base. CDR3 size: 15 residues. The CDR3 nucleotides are TGCGCCAGCAGCGACAGGGGGCTATCTGGAAACACCATATATTTT. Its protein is CASSDRGLSGNTIYF.

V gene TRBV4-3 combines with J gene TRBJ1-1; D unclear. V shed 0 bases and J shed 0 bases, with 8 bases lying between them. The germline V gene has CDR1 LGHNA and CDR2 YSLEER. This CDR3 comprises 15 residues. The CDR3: CASSQDPGMNTEAFF. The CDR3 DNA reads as TGCGCCAGCAGCCAAGATCCGGGGATGAACACTGAAGCTTTCTTT.

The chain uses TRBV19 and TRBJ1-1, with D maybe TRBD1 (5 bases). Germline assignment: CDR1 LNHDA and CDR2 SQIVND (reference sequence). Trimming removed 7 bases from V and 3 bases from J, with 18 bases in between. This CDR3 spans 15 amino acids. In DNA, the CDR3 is TGTGCCAGTACCAACGAACGGGGGGTATACACTGAAGCTTTCTTT. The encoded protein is CASTNERGVYTEAFF.

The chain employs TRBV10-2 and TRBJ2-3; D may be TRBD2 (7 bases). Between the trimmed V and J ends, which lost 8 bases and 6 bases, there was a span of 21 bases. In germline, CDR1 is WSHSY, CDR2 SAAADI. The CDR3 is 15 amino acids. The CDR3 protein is CASRHLGAGADTQYF. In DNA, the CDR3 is TGCGCCAGCCGACATCTGGGGGCGGGGGCGGATACGCAGTATTTT.

The CDR3 DNA sequence: TGTGCCAGCAACGAGGGGACAGGGGCAATCTACGAGCAGTACTTC. Protein sequence: CASNEGTGAIYEQYF. The rearrangement links TRBV6-1 to TRBJ2-7; TRBD1 matches 10 bases. With V trimmed by 7 bases and J by 3 bases, 9 bases remained unmatched. The CDR3 has 15 residues. CDR1 and CDR2 from the germline V gene are MNHNS and SASEGT.

CDR3 DNA: TGTGCCAGCAGTTTAAGGACAGGGGGCTACGAGCAGTACTTC. It translates to CASSLRTGGYEQYF. The chain links TRBV27 to TRBJ2-7; 10 bases align to TRBD1. In germline, CDR1 is MNHEY, CDR2 SMNVEV (reference sequence). J was trimmed by 3 bases and V by 2 bases; bases with no gene match: 1. This CDR3 is 14 amino acids long.

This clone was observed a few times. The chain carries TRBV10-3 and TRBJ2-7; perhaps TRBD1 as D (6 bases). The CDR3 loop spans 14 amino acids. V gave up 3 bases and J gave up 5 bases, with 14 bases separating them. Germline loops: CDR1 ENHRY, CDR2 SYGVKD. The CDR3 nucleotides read TGTGCCATCAGTGATTACACAGGGTTCCACGAGCAGTACTTC. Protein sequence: CAISDYTGFHEQYF.

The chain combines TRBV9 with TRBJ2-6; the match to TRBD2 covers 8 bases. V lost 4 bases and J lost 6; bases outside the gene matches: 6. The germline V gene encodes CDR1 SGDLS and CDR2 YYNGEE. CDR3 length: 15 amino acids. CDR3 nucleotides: TGTGCCAGCAGCTCGCGGGGGGTCGAGGCCAACGTCCTGACTTTC. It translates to CASSSRGVEANVLTF.

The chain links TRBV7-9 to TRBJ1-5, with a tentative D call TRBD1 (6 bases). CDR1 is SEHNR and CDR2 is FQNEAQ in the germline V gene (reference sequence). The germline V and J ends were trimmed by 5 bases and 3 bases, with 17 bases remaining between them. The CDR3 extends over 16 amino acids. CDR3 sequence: CASSTRGGGPNQPQHF. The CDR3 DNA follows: TGTGCCAGCAGCACCCGCGGGGGCGGACCCAATCAGCCCCAGCATTTT.

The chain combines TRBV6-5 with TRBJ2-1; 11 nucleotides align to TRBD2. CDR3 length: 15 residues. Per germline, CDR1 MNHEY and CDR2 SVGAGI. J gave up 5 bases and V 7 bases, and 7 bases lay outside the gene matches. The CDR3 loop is CASTYRLAGNNEQFF. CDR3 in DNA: TGTGCCAGCACCTACAGACTAGCGGGGAACAATGAGCAGTTCTTC.

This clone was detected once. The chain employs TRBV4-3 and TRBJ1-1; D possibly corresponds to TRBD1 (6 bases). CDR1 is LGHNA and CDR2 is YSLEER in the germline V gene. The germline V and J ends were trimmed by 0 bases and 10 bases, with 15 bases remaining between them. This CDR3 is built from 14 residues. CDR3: CASSQERGIGAAFF. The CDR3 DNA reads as TGCGCCAGCAGCCAAGAAAGGGGGATAGGGGCAGCTTTCTTT.

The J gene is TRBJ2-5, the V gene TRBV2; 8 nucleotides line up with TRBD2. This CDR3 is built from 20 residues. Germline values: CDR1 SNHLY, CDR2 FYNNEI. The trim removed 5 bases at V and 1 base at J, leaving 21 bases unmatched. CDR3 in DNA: TGTGCCAGCAGTAACCCACCCCTCGAGGCGCGGGGGGATCCCCAAGAGACCCAGTACTTC. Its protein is CASSNPPLEARGDPQETQYF. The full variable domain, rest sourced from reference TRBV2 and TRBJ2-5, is EPEVTQTPSHQVTQMGQEVILRCVPISNHLYFYWYRQILGQKVEFLVSFYNNEISEKSEIFDDQFSVERPDGSNFTLKIRSTKLEDSAMYFCASSNPPLEARGDPQETQYFGPGTRLLVL.

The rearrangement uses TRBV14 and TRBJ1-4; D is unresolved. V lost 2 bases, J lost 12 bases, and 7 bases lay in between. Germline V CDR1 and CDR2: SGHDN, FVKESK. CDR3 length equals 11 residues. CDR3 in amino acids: CASSQRQELFF. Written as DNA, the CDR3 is TGTGCCAGCAGCCAACGCCAGGAACTGTTTTTT.

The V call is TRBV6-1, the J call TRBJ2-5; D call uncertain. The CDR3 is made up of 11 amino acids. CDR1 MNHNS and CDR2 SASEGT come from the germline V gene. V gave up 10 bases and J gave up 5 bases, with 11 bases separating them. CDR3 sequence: CATLPRETQYF. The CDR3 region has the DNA TGTGCCACCCTACCGCGGGAGACCCAGTACTTC.